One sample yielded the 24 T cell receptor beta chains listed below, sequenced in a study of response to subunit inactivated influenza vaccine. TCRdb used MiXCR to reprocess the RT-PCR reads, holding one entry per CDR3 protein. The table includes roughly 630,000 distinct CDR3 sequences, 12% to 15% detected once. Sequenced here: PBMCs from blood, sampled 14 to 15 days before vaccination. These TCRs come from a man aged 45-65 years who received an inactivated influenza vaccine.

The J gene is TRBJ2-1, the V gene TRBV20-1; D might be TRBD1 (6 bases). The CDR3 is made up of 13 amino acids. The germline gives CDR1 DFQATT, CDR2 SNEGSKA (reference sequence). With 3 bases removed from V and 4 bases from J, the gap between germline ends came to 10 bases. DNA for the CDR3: TGCAGTGCTAGGGAGGACAGATACAATGAGCAGTTCTTC. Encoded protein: CSAREDRYNEQFF.

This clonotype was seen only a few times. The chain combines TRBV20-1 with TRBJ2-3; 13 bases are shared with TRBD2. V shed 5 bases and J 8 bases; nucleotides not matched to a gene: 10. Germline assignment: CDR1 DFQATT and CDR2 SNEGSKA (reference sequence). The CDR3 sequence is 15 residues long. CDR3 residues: CSADGLAGDSSTQYF. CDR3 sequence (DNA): TGCAGTGCTGACGGACTAGCGGGAGATAGCAGTACGCAGTATTTT.

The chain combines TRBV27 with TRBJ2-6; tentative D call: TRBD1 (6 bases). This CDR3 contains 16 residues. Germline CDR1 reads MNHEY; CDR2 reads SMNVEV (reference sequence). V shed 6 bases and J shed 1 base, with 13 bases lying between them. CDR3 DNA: TGTGCCAGCAGCTACTATCAGGGGTCTGGGGCCAACGTCCTGACTTTC. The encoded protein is CASSYYQGSGANVLTF.

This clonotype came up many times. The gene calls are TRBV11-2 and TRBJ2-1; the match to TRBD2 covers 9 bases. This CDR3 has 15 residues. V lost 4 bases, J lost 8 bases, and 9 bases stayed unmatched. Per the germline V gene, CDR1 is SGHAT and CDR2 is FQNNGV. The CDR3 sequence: CASSSRRGGSHEQFF. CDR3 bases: TGTGCCAGCAGCTCCCGGCGGGGGGGCTCCCATGAGCAGTTCTTC.

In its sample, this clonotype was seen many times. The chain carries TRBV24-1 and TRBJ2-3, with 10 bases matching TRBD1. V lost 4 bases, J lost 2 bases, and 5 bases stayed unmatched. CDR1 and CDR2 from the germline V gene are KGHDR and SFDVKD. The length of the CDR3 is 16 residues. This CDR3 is CATSDDRGPNTDTQYF. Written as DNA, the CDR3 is TGTGCCACCAGTGACGACAGGGGGCCGAACACAGATACGCAGTATTTT.

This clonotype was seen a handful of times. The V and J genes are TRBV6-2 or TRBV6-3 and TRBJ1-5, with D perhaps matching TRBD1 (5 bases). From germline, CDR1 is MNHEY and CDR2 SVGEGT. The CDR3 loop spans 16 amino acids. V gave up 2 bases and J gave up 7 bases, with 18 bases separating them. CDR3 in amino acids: CASSYDSRGAGQPQHF. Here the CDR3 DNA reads TGTGCCAGCAGTTACGATTCGCGTGGGGCCGGGCAGCCCCAGCATTTT.

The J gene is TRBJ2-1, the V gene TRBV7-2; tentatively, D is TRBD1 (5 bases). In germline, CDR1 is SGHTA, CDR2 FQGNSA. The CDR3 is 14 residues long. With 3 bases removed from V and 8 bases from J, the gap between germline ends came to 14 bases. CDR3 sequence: CASSFRPWGDEQFF. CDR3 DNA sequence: TGTGCCAGCAGCTTCCGTCCTTGGGGCGATGAGCAGTTCTTC. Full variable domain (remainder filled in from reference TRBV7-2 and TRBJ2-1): GAGVSQSPSNKVTEKGKDVELRCDPISGHTALYWYRQSLGQGLEFLIYFQGNSAPDKSGLPSDRFSAERTGGSVSTLTIQRTQQEDSAVYLCASSFRPWGDEQFFGPGTRLTVL.

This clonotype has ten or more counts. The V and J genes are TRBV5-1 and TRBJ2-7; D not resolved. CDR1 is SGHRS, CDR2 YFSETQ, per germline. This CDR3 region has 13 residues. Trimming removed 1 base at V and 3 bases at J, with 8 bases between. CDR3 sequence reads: CASSLNRDYEQYF. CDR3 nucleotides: TGCGCCAGCAGCTTGAACAGAGACTACGAGCAGTACTTC.

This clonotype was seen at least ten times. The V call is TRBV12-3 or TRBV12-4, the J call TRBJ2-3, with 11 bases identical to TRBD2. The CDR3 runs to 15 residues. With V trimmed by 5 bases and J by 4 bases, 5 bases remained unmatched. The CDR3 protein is CASSKLAGVPDTQYF. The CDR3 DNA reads TGTGCCAGCAGTAAACTAGCGGGAGTCCCAGATACGCAGTATTTT.

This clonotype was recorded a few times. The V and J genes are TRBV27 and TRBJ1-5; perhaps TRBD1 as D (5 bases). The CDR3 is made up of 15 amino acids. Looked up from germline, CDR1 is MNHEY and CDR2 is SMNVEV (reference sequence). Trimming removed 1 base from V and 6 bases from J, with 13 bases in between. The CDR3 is CASSLFGQGGQPQHF. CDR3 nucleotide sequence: TGTGCCAGCAGTTTATTCGGCCAGGGCGGTCAGCCCCAGCATTTT.

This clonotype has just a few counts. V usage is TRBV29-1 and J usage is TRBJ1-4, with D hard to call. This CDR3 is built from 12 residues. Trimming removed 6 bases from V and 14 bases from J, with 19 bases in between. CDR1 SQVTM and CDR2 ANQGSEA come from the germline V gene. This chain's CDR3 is CSVAQNLPVLFF. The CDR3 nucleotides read TGCAGCGTCGCCCAGAATCTCCCGGTTCTGTTTTTT.

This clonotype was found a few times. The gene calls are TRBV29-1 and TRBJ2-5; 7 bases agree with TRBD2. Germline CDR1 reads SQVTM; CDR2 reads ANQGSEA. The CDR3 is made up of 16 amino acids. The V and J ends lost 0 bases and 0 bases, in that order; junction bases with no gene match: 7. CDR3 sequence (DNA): TGCAGCGTTGAAGATAACAGCGGGGCGTACCAAGAGACCCAGTACTTC. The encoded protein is CSVEDNSGAYQETQYF. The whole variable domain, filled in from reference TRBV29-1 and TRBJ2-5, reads SAVISQKPSRDICQRGTSLTIQCQVDSQVTMMFWYRQQPGQSLTLIATANQGSEATYESGFVIDKFPISRPNLTFSTLTVSNMSPEDSSIYLCSVEDNSGAYQETQYFGPGTRLLVL.

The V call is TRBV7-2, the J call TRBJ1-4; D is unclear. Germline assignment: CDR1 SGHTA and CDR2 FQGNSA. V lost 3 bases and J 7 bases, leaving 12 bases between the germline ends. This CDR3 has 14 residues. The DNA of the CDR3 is TGTGCCAGCAGCTTGACGCCCGGAGCTGAAAAACTGTTTTTT. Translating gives CASSLTPGAEKLFF.

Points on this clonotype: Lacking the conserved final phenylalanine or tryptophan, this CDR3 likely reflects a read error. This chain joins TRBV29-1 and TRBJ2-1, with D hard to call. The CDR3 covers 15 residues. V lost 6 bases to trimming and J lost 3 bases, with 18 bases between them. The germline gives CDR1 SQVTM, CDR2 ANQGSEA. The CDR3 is CSVMAWADDYNEQFL. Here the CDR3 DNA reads TGCAGCGTAATGGCGTGGGCGGACGACTACAATGAGCAGTTCCTC.

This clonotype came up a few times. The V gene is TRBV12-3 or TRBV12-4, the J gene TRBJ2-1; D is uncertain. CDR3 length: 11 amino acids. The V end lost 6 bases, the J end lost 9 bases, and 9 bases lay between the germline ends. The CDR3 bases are TGTGCCAGCAGCGGGCCGGGTGAGCAGTTCTTC. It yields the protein CASSGPGEQFF.

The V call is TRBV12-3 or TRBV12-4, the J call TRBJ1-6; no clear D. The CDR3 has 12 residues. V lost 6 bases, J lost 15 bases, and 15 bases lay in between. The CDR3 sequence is CASSQDLVGLHF. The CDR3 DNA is TGTGCCAGCAGCCAGGACCTCGTAGGCCTCCACTTT.

The CDR3: CASSEGDVSFYNEQFF. CDR3 DNA: TGTGCCAGCAGTGAAGGGGACGTCAGCTTCTACAATGAGCAGTTCTTC. This chain links TRBV6-1 with TRBJ2-1, with D perhaps given as TRBD1 or TRBD2 (5 bases each). Germline-derived CDR1 and CDR2 are MNHNS and SASEGT. The V end lost 1 base, the J end lost 3 bases, and 13 bases lay between the germline ends. CDR3 length equals 16 residues.

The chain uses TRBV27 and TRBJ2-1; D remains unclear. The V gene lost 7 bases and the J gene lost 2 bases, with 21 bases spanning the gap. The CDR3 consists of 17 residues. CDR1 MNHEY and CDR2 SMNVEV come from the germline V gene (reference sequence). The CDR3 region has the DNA TGTGCCAGCACTGTAAGATGGTCCCGAACCGCCTACAATGAGCAGTTCTTC. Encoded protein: CASTVRWSRTAYNEQFF.

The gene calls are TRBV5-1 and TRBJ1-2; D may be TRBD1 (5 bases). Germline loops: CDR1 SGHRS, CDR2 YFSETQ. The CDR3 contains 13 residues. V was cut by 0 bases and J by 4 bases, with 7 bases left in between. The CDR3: CASSLATAYGYTF. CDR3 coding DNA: TGCGCCAGCAGCTTGGCGACAGCCTATGGCTACACCTTC.

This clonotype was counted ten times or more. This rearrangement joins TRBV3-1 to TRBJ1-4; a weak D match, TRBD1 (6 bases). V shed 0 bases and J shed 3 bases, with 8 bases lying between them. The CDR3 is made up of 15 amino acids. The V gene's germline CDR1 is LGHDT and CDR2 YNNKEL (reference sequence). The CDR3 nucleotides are TGTGCCAGCAGCCAAGACCCAGGGGCTAATGAAAAACTGTTTTTT. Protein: CASSQDPGANEKLFF.

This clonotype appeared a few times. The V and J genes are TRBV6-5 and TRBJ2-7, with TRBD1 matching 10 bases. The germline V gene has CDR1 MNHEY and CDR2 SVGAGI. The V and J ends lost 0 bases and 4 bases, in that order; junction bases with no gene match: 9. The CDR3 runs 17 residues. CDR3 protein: CASSYSFRDRGSYEQYF. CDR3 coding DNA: TGTGCCAGCAGTTACTCGTTCCGGGACAGGGGCTCATACGAGCAGTACTTC.

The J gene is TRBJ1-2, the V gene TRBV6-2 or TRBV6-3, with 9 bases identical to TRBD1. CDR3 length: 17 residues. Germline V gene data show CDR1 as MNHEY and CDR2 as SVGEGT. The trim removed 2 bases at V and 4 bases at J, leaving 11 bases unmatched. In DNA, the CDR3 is TGTGCCAGCAGTTACGGCGTCGGACAGGGGCCTCCCTATGGCTACACCTTC. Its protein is CASSYGVGQGPPYGYTF.

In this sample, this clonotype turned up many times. The CDR3 reads CASSSVFSGANVLTF. For the CDR3, the DNA is TGTGCCAGCAGTTCCGTCTTCTCTGGGGCCAACGTCCTGACTTTC. The V gene is TRBV7-2, the J gene TRBJ2-6, with D unresolved. This CDR3 contains 15 residues. Trimming took off 6 bases at V and 0 bases at J, with 9 bases between the two ends. Germline assignment: CDR1 SGHTA and CDR2 FQGNSA.

CDR3 nucleotides: TGTGCCAGCAGTTTAGAGCGGACTGTCTCCTACGAGCAGTACTTC. It codes for CASSLERTVSYEQYF. The chain has TRBV12-3 or TRBV12-4 and TRBJ2-7, with D maybe TRBD2 (5 bases). V was cut by 1 base and J by 0 bases, with 10 bases left in between. The CDR3 is 15 amino acids.